This TCR beta chain was sequenced during a study of CD8 T cells in Susac syndrome. This clonotype has just one count. The controls, all healthy donors, were matched for age and sex. The TEMRA cells underwent FACS enrichment, while the CD8+ and CD4+ T cells underwent negative isolation. Germline V gene lookup returns CDR1 MGHRA and CDR2 YSYEKL. The length of the CDR3 is 14 residues. The V gene lost 0 bases and the J gene lost 2 bases, with 8 bases spanning the gap. Random hexamers primed reverse transcription of about 0.45 to 1 ug RNA. Amplification of TCR beta CDR3 by immunoSEQ multiplex PCR spanned 54 Vbeta and 13 Jbeta. TCRdb reprocessed the immunoSEQ multiplex PCR reads via MiXCR and lists one record per CDR3 protein. The table has about 89,000 distinct CDR3 sequences, approximately 92% seen once; the top ten hold around 0.31%.

Source material: CD8+ T cells from PBMCs. The source of this sequence is a human donor in good health. This chain uses TRBV4-1 with TRBJ2-7; D is possibly TRBD2 (5 bases). CDR3 region: CASSQDFGTYEQYF. The DNA of the CDR3 is TGCGCCAGCAGCCAAGATTTCGGGACCTACGAGCAGTACTTC.